Shown below are 5 T cell receptor beta chains from a single sample sequenced in a study of OX40 agonist ivuxolimab in advanced cancers. The protocol was immunoSEQ multiplex PCR, while the TCRdb copy is restricted to in-frame clones and leaves out a portion. The data hold about 99,000 clones, with 90% to 95% observed a single time. Sequencing used CD4+ or CD8+ T cells sorted from blood, obtained in a trial of the OX40 agonist ivuxolimab. All receptors come from an adult with an advanced solid tumor such as melanoma, head and neck, liver or kidney cancer.

The chain joins TRBV6-6 to TRBJ2-7; TRBD2 agrees at 11 bases. V was clipped by 7 bases and J by 4 bases; unmatched bases: 9. The length of the CDR3 is 15 residues. The V gene's germline CDR1 is MNHNY and CDR2 SVGAGI (reference sequence). CDR3 nucleotides: TGTGCCAGCACCGCAAGGACTAGCGGGTCTTACGAGCAGTACTTC. Translated, it gives CASTARTSGSYEQYF.

V is TRBV29-1 and J is TRBJ2-5; the D gene could be TRBD1 or TRBD2 (6 bases each). Germline assignment: CDR1 SQVTM and CDR2 ANQGSEA. V lost 6 bases and J 6 bases, leaving 17 bases between the germline ends. The CDR3 is 13 residues long. The CDR3 here is CSVGRGVSQTQYF. The CDR3 DNA reads TGCAGCGTGGGTAGGGGGGTATCGCAGACCCAGTACTTC.

The rearrangement links TRBV5-1 to TRBJ1-3; D may be TRBD1 (6 bases). This CDR3 has 15 residues. The germline gives CDR1 SGHRS, CDR2 YFSETQ. Trimming took 0 bases from V and 2 from J, leaving 9 bases between them. CDR3 in amino acids: CASSLASGAGNTIYF. The CDR3 bases are TGCGCCAGCAGCTTGGCCTCAGGGGCTGGAAACACCATATATTTT.

V and J are TRBV6-5 and TRBJ2-2, with D possibly called TRBD1 or TRBD2 (6 bases each). The CDR3 consists of 15 residues. V dropped 7 bases and J dropped 6 bases, with 18 bases sitting between them. Per germline, CDR1 MNHEY and CDR2 SVGAGI. As DNA, the CDR3 is TGTGCCAGCACGACCCAGGGGACGGGGGCCGGGGAGCTGTTTTTT. Translating gives CASTTQGTGAGELFF.

CDR3 amino acids: CASSLGRGPTPYEQYF. The CDR3 nucleotides read TGTGCCAGCAGCTTAGGAAGGGGGCCGACCCCCTACGAGCAGTACTTC. The rearrangement links TRBV11-3 to TRBJ2-7; 7 positions agree with TRBD1. This CDR3 region has 16 residues. In germline, CDR1 is SGHNT, CDR2 YENEEA. After removal of 1 base from V and 2 bases from J, the junction contained 8 bases not matched to a gene.